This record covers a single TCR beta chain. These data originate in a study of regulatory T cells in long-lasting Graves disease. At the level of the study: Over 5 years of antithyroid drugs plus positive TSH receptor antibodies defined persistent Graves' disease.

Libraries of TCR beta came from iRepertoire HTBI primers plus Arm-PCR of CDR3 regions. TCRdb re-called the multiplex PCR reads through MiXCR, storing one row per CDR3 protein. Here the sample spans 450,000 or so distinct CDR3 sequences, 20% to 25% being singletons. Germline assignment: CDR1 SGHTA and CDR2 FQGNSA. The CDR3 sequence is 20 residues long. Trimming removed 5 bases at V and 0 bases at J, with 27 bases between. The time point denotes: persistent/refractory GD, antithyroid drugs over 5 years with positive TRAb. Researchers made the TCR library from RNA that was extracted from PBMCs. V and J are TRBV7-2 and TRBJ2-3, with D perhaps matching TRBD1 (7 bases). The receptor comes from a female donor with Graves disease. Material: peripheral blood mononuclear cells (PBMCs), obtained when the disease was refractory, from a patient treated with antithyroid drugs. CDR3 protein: CTSSQTSGGGYIGSTDTQYF. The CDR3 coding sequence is TGTACCAGCAGCCAGACTTCAGGGGGAGGTTATATTGGGAGCACAGATACGCAGTATTTT.